This TCR beta chain was identified during a study of blood T cell repertoires in COVID-19. Study background: Italy, Spain and the United States were the sources of the convalescent and acute COVID-19 samples.

V gave up 5 bases and J gave up 7 bases, with 23 bases separating them. The CDR3 length is 17 residues. From germline, CDR1 is SEHNR and CDR2 FQNEAQ (reference sequence). Only in-frame clones appear in the TCRdb table, and some are missing; sequencing was by immunoSEQ multiplex PCR. The sample lists 55,000 to 65,000 clones, about 81% occurring once. Specimen: peripheral blood. J is TRBJ1-4 and V is TRBV7-9, with D perhaps TRBD1 (6 bases). This TCR came from a human donor in a cohort sampled during active COVID-19. The CDR3 spells CASSPQGGGSLGEKLFF. The CDR3 DNA follows: TGTGCCAGCAGCCCACAGGGAGGGGGAAGTTTGGGTGAAAAACTGTTTTTT.